This T cell receptor (beta chain) stems from a study of T cell repertoires in cytomegalovirus infection. Overall study: The authors relied on CMV epitopes, both recently identified HLA-C-restricted and well-studied HLA-B-restricted. CMV infection together with matching HLA type was indicated by public TCR beta signatures. General study results and limits: Ex vivo, HLA-C-restricted CMV-specific TCR beta clonotypes prevailed over the rest of the response. People with CMV and the relevant HLA were identified by cumulative public TCR beta family frequency.

With V trimmed by 8 bases and J by 5 bases, 10 bases remained unmatched. The CDR3 spans 15 residues. Germline CDR1 reads SGHTA; CDR2 reads FQGNSA. Of note for this clonotype: Antigen specificity is unknown.

In TCRdb, the reads were re-called with MiXCR into one record per CDR3 protein. This table holds over 25,000 distinct CDR3 sequences, about 19% found once. This TCR was recovered from a human donor in good health (CMV status not recorded). Some clones in this sample may be carry-over from other donors' samples. The chain carries TRBV7-2 and TRBJ2-5; 11 nucleotides align to TRBD2. Specimen: CD8+ T cells from cultured PBMCs, collected from culture after CMV antigen stimulation. As DNA, the CDR3 is TGTGCCAGCGGAATAGCGGGGGGGCCTAGGGAGACCCAGTACTTC. It codes for CASGIAGGPRETQYF.